This entry is about one TCR beta chain. Antigen unknown. Trimming removed 3 bases from V and 1 base from J, with 12 bases in between. Per germline, CDR1 MNHEY and CDR2 SMNVEV (reference sequence). This CDR3 has 15 amino acids. These data belong to a study of cytotoxic CD8 clonotypes in ibrutinib-treated CLL. Study information: On average, more than 85,000 productive rearrangements and just over 250,000 productive templates per sample. Whole-study findings and limits: Baseline-level clonality went beyond age-matched healthy donors and moved in step with circulating CD8+ T-cell counts. Private clonotypes, not public ones, expanded at ibrutinib response.

Investigators sought sequencing depths of between 1 in 200,000 and 1 in 1 million T cells. Using immunoSEQ multiplex PCR, the repertoire was profiled, and TCRdb retains in-frame clones only, with some absent. The profile shows around 70,000 clones, 90% of them singletons. This clonotype was sampled from a human donor with chronic lymphocytic leukemia. The sample in question was PBMCs, obtained after 12 months of ibrutinib treatment. J is TRBJ1-1 and V is TRBV27; D ambiguous. The CDR3 loop is CASSFLREPNTEAFF. The CDR3 nucleotides are TGTGCCAGCAGTTTTTTAAGGGAACCGAACACTGAAGCTTTCTTT.